This TCR beta chain was found in a study of beta chain features in type 1 diabetes. Study overall: Age, gender and cell yields were similar between patients and healthy donors. Whole-study findings and limits: Type 1 diabetes patients showed a moderate but significant shortening of TCRB CDR3s in all four CD4+ subsets. A potential PCR bias toward shorter templates would be equal in patient and control samples.

Purity above 95% was achieved in all sorted populations. The entirety of the isolated RNA underwent reverse transcription, so expressed TCRB transcripts were sequenced. Sequencing was performed with immunoSEQ multiplex PCR; in TCRdb, only in-frame clones are kept and a portion is missing. The sample yields 200,000 to 250,000 clones, roughly 30% seen once. This clone was picked up a small number of times. Its antigen remains unknown. The TCR sequence derives from a young man in good health. Source material: central memory CD4+ T cells from blood.

CDR3 nucleotide sequence: TGTGCCAGCAGCTCGGGGGCTGTCCACGAGCAGTACTTC. Translating it yields CASSSGAVHEQYF. The rearrangement joins TRBV7-9 to TRBJ2-7; perhaps D is TRBD1 or TRBD2 (6 bases each). Trimming stripped 4 bases from V and 5 bases from J, with 12 bases between. Germline V CDR1 and CDR2: SEHNR, FQNEAQ (reference sequence). This CDR3 has 13 amino acids.